This is a list of T cell receptor beta chains from one sample in a study of OX40 agonist ivuxolimab in advanced cancers. Sequencing used immunoSEQ multiplex PCR; TCRdb keeps in-frame clones, though not all of them. This table holds around 67,000 clones, 80% found once. The source was CD4+ or CD8+ T cells sorted from blood, collected in a trial of the OX40 agonist ivuxolimab. All receptors derive from an adult with an advanced solid tumor such as melanoma, head and neck, liver or kidney cancer. The CDR3 runs from the conserved cysteine through the conserved F or W. A D gene is named only where the DNA matches it firmly. A row's size may be missing; if present it is once, few, many or a size class.

>-|TRBJ1-2|16|TRBV2|-
CASSESNGLTGYGYTF
TGTGCCAGCAGTGAATCGAACGGACTTACTGGCTATGGCTACACCTTC
>-|TRBJ2-2|14|TRBV5-1|-
CASSSIQGTGELFF
TGCGCCAGCAGCTCCATACAGGGTACCGGGGAGCTGTTTTTT
>-|TRBJ1-5|15|TRBV19|-
CASSIGGRSNQPQHF
TGTGCCAGTAGTATAGGGGGTCGGAGCAATCAGCCCCAGCATTTT
>-|TRBJ2-3|15|TRBV7-2|-
CASSPGGVRTDTQYF
TGTGCCAGCAGCCCCGGGGGCGTACGCACAGATACGCAGTATTTT
>-|TRBJ2-3|12|TRBV9|-
CASSPQGDTQYF
TGTGCCAGCAGCCCCCAGGGAGATACGCAGTATTTT
>-|TRBJ1-4|18|TRBV5-1|TRBD1
CASSYRDRGHATNEKLFF
TGCGCCAGCAGCTACCGGGACAGGGGACATGCAACTAATGAAAAACTGTTTTTT
>once|TRBJ2-5|13|TRBV5-1|TRBD2
CASGGGAQETQYF
TGCGCCAGCGGCGGGGGGGCCCAGGAGACCCAGTACTTC
>-|TRBJ2-7|15|TRBV4-2|-
CASSQASGHEDEQYF
TGTGCCAGCAGCCAAGCTTCAGGCCACGAGGACGAGCAGTACTTC
>-|TRBJ1-1|13|TRBV6-1|TRBD1
CASSEQRQGAGFF
TGTGCCAGCAGTGAACAGAGACAGGGGGCCGGTTTCTTT
>-|TRBJ2-7|10|TRBV20-1|-
CSAAFGGQYF
TGCAGTGCCGCATTTGGAGGGCAGTACTTC
>-|TRBJ1-1|14|TRBV18|-
CASSPLDRTPGDFF
TGTGCCAGCTCACCCTTGGACAGAACTCCGGGGGATTTCTTT
>-|TRBJ2-7|15|TRBV10-1|-
CASSESGDKAYEQYF
TGCGCCAGCAGTGAGTCGGGGGACAAAGCCTACGAGCAGTACTTC
>-|TRBJ1-2|16|TRBV4-3|TRBD1
CASSQDLTGGHYGYTF
TGCGCCAGCAGCCAAGATTTGACAGGGGGACACTATGGCTACACCTTC
>-|TRBJ1-2|12|TRBV18|-
CASSNNNYGYTF
TGTGCCAGCTCAAACAATAACTATGGCTACACCTTC